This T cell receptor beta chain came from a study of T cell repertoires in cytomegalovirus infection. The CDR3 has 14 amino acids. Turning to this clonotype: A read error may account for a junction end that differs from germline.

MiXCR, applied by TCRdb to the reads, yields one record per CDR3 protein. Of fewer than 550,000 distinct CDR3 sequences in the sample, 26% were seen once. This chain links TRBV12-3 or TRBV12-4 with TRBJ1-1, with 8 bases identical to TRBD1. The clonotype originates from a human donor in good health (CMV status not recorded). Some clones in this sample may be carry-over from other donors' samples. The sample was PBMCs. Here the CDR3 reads CASGLGQGLTEAFF. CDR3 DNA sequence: TGTGCCAGCGGTTTAGGACAGGGATTGACTGAAGCTTTCTTT.